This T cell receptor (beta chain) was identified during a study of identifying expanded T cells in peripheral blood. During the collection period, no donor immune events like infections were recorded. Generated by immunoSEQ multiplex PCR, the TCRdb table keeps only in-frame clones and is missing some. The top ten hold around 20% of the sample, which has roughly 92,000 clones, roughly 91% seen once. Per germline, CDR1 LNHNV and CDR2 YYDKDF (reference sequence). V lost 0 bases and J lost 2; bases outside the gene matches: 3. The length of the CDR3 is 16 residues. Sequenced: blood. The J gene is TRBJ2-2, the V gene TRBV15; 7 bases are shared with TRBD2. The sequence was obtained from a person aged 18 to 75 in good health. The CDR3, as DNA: TGTGCCACCAGCAGAGATGGGGGGGTTAACACCGGGGAGCTGTTTTTT. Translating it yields CATSRDGGVNTGELFF.